A selection of T cell receptor beta chains follows, all from one sample in a study of blood T cells in healthy people across ages. MiXCR, run by TCRdb on the 5' RACE reads, gives a single entry per CDR3 protein. The repertoire has 700,000 to 900,000 distinct CDR3 sequences, 40% to 65% of them found once; the top ten carry 41%. The sequenced sample consisted of blood. These receptor sequences come from an older man in good health. CDR3s include the opening cysteine and the closing phenylalanine or tryptophan. Fields, in order: D gene, J gene, clone size, V gene, CDR3 protein, CDR3 DNA. A D gene is named only where the DNA matches it firmly. A clone size is listed for some rows: how often the clone was seen (once, few, many), or a class if it is expanded.

TRBD2,TRBJ2-7,few,TRBV20-1,CSAKPQGFLAGGTYEQYF,TGCAGTGCCAAGCCCCAGGGGTTCCTAGCGGGAGGGACCTACGAGCAGTACTTC
TRBD2,TRBJ2-7,NA,TRBV15,CATSRDPWTSGRYYEQYF,TGTGCCACCAGCAGAGATCCCTGGACTAGCGGGAGGTACTACGAGCAGTACTTC
NA,TRBJ2-3,NA,TRBV6-1,CASSLVETTADTQYF,TGTGCCAGTTCCTTAGTGGAAACAACGGCAGATACGCAGTATTTT
NA,TRBJ2-7,NA,TRBV10-3,CAISEPGTGADSYEQYF,TGTGCCATCAGTGAGCCGGGGACGGGAGCGGATTCCTACGAGCAGTACTTC
TRBD1,TRBJ2-2,NA,TRBV24-1,CATSDWTTGANTGELFF,TGTGCCACCAGTGATTGGACGACAGGGGCGAACACCGGGGAGCTGTTTTTT
TRBD1,TRBJ2-7,NA,TRBV4-1,CASSQGPGTGSYEQYF,TGCGCCAGCAGCCAAGGTCCCGGGACAGGGTCCTACGAGCAGTACTTC
NA,TRBJ1-4,NA,TRBV2,CASHGGAGEKLFF,TGTGCCAGCCACGGGGGGGCAGGAGAAAAACTGTTTTTT
TRBD2,TRBJ2-7,NA,TRBV7-3,CASSTTGLAGDEQYF,TGTGCCAGCAGCACGACGGGACTAGCGGGAGACGAGCAGTACTTC
TRBD1,TRBJ2-3,few,TRBV5-1,CASSDPGQWDRYAYF,TGCGCCAGCAGCGACCCGGGACAATGGGACAGATACGCGTATTTT
NA,TRBJ1-1,NA,TRBV29-1,CSVRESQAFF,TGCAGCGTTAGGGAATCCCAAGCTTTCTTT
NA,TRBJ2-3,NA,TRBV6-6,CASSDTKGGRGDAYF,TGTGCCAGCAGTGACACGAAGGGGGGACGCGGAGACGCGTATTTT
TRBD2,TRBJ2-5,few,TRBV6-1,CASSGAGVGETQYF,TGTGCCAGCAGCGGAGCGGGAGTCGGGGAGACCCAGTACTTC
TRBD2,TRBJ2-5,NA,TRBV6-2/TRBV6-3,CASSHGAGVGQETQYF,TGTGCCAGCAGTCACGGGGCGGGAGTTGGGCAAGAGACCCAGTACTTC
NA,TRBJ2-5,NA,TRBV25-1,CASSEPLNKGETQYF,TGTGCCAGCAGTGAACCCCTGAACAAGGGAGAGACCCAGTACTTC
TRBD1,TRBJ2-4,NA,TRBV4-1,CASSQFPGQGASNIQYF,TGCGCCAGCAGCCAATTTCCGGGACAGGGGGCTTCAAACATTCAGTACTTC
NA,TRBJ2-6,NA,TRBV7-2,CASSLAPLGANVLTF,TGTGCCAGCAGCTTAGCCCCTCTGGGGGCCAACGTCCTGACTTTC
NA,TRBJ2-7,NA,TRBV29-1,CSVAGKGTQEQYF,TGCAGCGTTGCGGGGAAGGGAACTCAGGAGCAGTACTTC
TRBD1,TRBJ1-1,few,TRBV6-2/TRBV6-3,CASSKTGGIAEAFF,TGTGCCAGCAGTAAGACAGGGGGAATCGCTGAAGCTTTCTTT
NA,TRBJ1-1,few,TRBV7-9,CASSARGVTEAFF,TGTGCCAGCAGCGCACGAGGGGTAACTGAAGCTTTCTTT
NA,TRBJ2-3,NA,TRBV7-9,CASSLWMSGDTDTQYF,TGTGCCAGCAGCTTATGGATGTCGGGGGATACAGATACGCAGTATTTT
TRBD1,TRBJ1-6,NA,TRBV5-6,CASRAGTGRSPLHF,TGTGCCAGCAGGGCCGGGACAGGGCGATCACCCCTCCACTTT
NA,TRBJ2-7,NA,TRBV7-8,CAGSITRRDYEQYF,TGTGCCGGCAGCATCACGAGGAGGGACTACGAGCAGTACTTC